Shown below are 24 T cell receptor beta chains from a single sample sequenced in a study of blood T cell repertoires in COVID-19. Repertoires were generated with immunoSEQ multiplex PCR, while TCRdb's copy carries only in-frame clones and drops some. This table holds 63,000 or so clones, approximately 90% found once. Sequencing input: peripheral blood. The origin of the receptors is a human donor in a cohort sampled during active COVID-19.

The gene calls are TRBV7-3 and TRBJ2-2; 10 bases are a match to TRBD2. In germline, CDR1 is SGHTA, CDR2 FQGTGA. This CDR3 region has 14 residues. V lost 6 bases, J lost 3 bases, and 1 base stayed unmatched. CDR3 bases: TGTGCCAGCAGTCTAGCGGGGGACACCGGGGAGCTGTTTTTT. Translated: CASSLAGDTGELFF.

CDR3 in DNA: TGTGCCAGCAGCCTCCGGGACAGGGGATTGAATGAGCAGTTCTTC. Amino acid sequence: CASSLRDRGLNEQFF. The chain links TRBV3-1 (or the pseudogene TRBV3-2) to TRBJ2-1; 10 bases fit TRBD1. V was pared by 4 bases and J by 7 bases, with 7 bases of the junction left unmatched. Germline assignment: CDR1 LGHDT and CDR2 YNNKEL (reference sequence). This CDR3 has 15 residues.

V usage is TRBV5-1 and J usage is TRBJ2-3; tentative D call: TRBD2 (7 bases). The germline gives CDR1 SGHRS, CDR2 YFSETQ. Trimming cost V 4 bases and J 6 bases, with 27 bases left between them. This CDR3 is built from 18 residues. CDR3 bases: TGCGCCAGCAGCGCACCCCCCGGGGGGACACAGTTTAAGGATACGCAGTATTTT. Amino acid sequence: CASSAPPGGTQFKDTQYF.

This chain joins TRBV21-1 and TRBJ1-2; the D call in the table, TRBD1, was not verified against the DNA. TRBV21-1 is annotated as a pseudogene. The CDR3 length is 13 residues. CDR3 in DNA: TGTGCCAGCAGCCGTCGACAGTCGGATGGCTACACCTTC. It translates to CASSRRQSDGYTF.

This clone has only a few counts. V is TRBV19 and J is TRBJ2-1, with D perhaps TRBD1 (5 bases). The V gene lost 8 bases and the J gene lost 9 bases, with 14 bases spanning the gap. This CDR3 comprises 12 residues. Germline CDR1 and CDR2: LNHDA and SQIVND (reference sequence). CDR3 region: CASGEQVTEQFF. As DNA, the CDR3 is TGTGCCAGTGGGGAACAGGTCACTGAGCAGTTCTTC.

The V and J genes are TRBV7-8 and TRBJ2-2; 7 bases match TRBD2. With 6 bases clipped from V and 2 bases from J, the junction kept 15 bases outside the gene matches. Germline values: CDR1 SGHVS, CDR2 FQNEAQ. The CDR3 runs to 18 residues. The CDR3 DNA reads as TGTGCCAGCAGATCTAGGGTCCTAGCGGCGGCAAACACCGGGGAGCTGTTTTTT. Translating gives CASRSRVLAAANTGELFF.

V gene TRBV6-1 combines with J gene TRBJ1-4; 10 nucleotides agree with TRBD1. In germline, CDR1 is MNHNS, CDR2 SASEGT. With V trimmed by 1 base and J by 7 bases, 3 bases remained unmatched. There are 15 residues in the CDR3. This chain's CDR3 is CASSEGTGGSEKLFF. CDR3 nucleotides: TGTGCCAGCAGTGAAGGGACAGGGGGGAGTGAAAAACTGTTTTTT.

CDR3 protein: CASSFPPPTGERYGYTF. CDR3 DNA sequence: TGTGCCAGCAGCTTTCCGCCTCCTACAGGGGAAAGGTATGGCTACACCTTC. The V call is TRBV5-6, the J call TRBJ1-2; 7 positions agree with TRBD1. The V gene's germline CDR1 is SGHDT and CDR2 YYEEEE. The CDR3 loop spans 17 amino acids. V shed 2 bases, J shed 5 bases, and the junction held 15 bases outside the gene matches. Together with reference TRBV5-6 and TRBJ1-2, the CDR3 gives the full variable domain: DAGVTQSPTHLIKTRGQQVTLRCSPKSGHDTVSWYQQALGQGPQFIFQYYEEEERQRGNFPDRFSGHQFPNYSSELNVNALLLGDSALYLCASSFPPPTGERYGYTFGSGTRLTVV.

The rearrangement uses TRBV5-5 and TRBJ2-7, with D unresolved. This CDR3 is built from 14 residues. V was shortened by 0 bases and J by 3 bases, with 10 bases between the two germline ends. In germline, CDR1 is SGHKS, CDR2 YYEKEE (reference sequence). CDR3 region: CASSLVLEVYEQYV. The CDR3 DNA sequence: TGTGCCAGCAGCTTGGTTCTAGAAGTCTACGAGCAGTACGTC.

The V and J genes are TRBV6-1 and TRBJ2-7, with a tentative D call TRBD1 (6 bases). Germline assignment: CDR1 MNHNS and CDR2 SASEGT. Trimming took off 3 bases at V and 3 bases at J, with 12 bases between the two ends. The length of the CDR3 is 14 residues. The CDR3 sequence is CASSESQGFYEQYV. CDR3 DNA: TGTGCCAGCAGTGAGTCACAGGGCTTCTACGAGCAGTACGTC.

The CDR3 DNA sequence: TGTGCCAGCGGCTATCTGGGGAGCGGGACCCTACTAGCCAAAAACATTCAGTACTTC. It translates to CASGYLGSGTLLAKNIQYF. V is TRBV28 and J is TRBJ2-4; TRBD2 agrees at 7 bases. The V gene's germline CDR1 is MDHEN and CDR2 SYDVKM. V dropped 8 bases and J dropped 0; count of bases not matched to a gene: 19. The CDR3 is 19 amino acids.

The chain couples TRBV28 to TRBJ1-1; TRBD1 matches at 8 bases. Germline loops: CDR1 MDHEN, CDR2 SYDVKM. Trimming at V came to 2 bases and at J to 2 bases, leaving 1 base not matched to a gene. The CDR3 totals 14 residues. The CDR3 region is CASSLQGANTEAFF. CDR3 coding DNA: TGTGCCAGCAGTTTACAGGGGGCCAACACTGAAGCTTTCTTT.

The rearrangement joins TRBV6-5 to TRBJ2-7; D unresolved. Germline values: CDR1 MNHEY, CDR2 SVGAGI. V was shortened by 5 bases and J by 0 bases, with 11 bases between the two germline ends. There are 14 residues in the CDR3. CDR3 region: CASSLNYNSYEQYF. DNA of the CDR3: TGTGCCAGCAGTCTCAACTATAACTCCTACGAGCAGTACTTC.

This clone was seen a few times. This sequence joins TRBV24-1 and TRBJ2-5, with TRBD1 identical over 10 bases. V shed 4 bases and J 5 bases; nucleotides not matched to a gene: 3. CDR1 is KGHDR, CDR2 SFDVKD, per germline. CDR3 length equals 14 residues. The CDR3 reads CATSESTGGETQYF. The CDR3 DNA follows: TGTGCCACCAGTGAGTCGACAGGGGGCGAGACCCAGTACTTC.

V usage is TRBV5-1 and J usage is TRBJ2-5; 7 bases map to TRBD1. Germline trimming cut 3 bases from V and 4 bases from J; bases unmatched to any gene: 3. Germline V gene lookup returns CDR1 SGHRS and CDR2 YFSETQ. The CDR3 extends over 13 amino acids. The CDR3 reads CASSSTGRETQYF. In nucleotides, the CDR3 is TGCGCCAGCAGCTCGACAGGGCGAGAGACCCAGTACTTC.

The rearrangement links TRBV10-3 to TRBJ2-7, with D perhaps matching TRBD1 (6 bases). The CDR3 extends over 14 amino acids. From germline, CDR1 is ENHRY and CDR2 SYGVKD. The V end was cut by 6 bases, the J end by 3 bases, with 15 bases between. The CDR3 is CAIRQGAVNYEQYF. The CDR3 region has the DNA TGTGCCATCAGACAGGGCGCCGTGAACTACGAGCAGTACTTC.

J is TRBJ1-1 and V is TRBV18; tentative D call: TRBD1 (6 bases). CDR1 and CDR2 from the germline V gene are KGHSH and LQKENI. Trimming removed 2 bases from V and 11 bases from J, with 15 bases in between. The CDR3 is 13 amino acids. DNA for the CDR3: TGTGCCAGCTCACCAGGGACGGAAAGGGGGGCTTTCTTT. Its translation: CASSPGTERGAFF.

The chain has TRBV6-5 and TRBJ2-5; D gene uncertain. The CDR3 spans 14 residues. Trimming removed 0 bases at V and 1 base at J, with 6 bases between. CDR1 and CDR2 (germline): MNHEY, SVGAGI. The CDR3 sequence is CASSYSASQETQYF. The DNA for the CDR3 is TGTGCCAGCAGTTACTCAGCGAGCCAAGAGACCCAGTACTTC.

The gene calls are TRBV19 and TRBJ2-2; D gene unclear. CDR3 length: 16 amino acids. V lost 0 bases to trimming and J lost 4 bases, with 12 bases between them. Germline V lookup: CDR1 LNHDA, CDR2 SQIVND (reference sequence). CDR3 amino acids: CASSIDPGVSTGELFF. CDR3 nucleotides: TGTGCCAGTAGTATAGACCCGGGTGTGAGCACCGGGGAGCTGTTTTTT.

The chain couples TRBV29-1 to TRBJ1-1, with 7 nucleotides matching TRBD1. Trimming at V came to 7 bases and at J to 5 bases, leaving 7 bases not matched to a gene. CDR3 length equals 12 residues. CDR1 SQVTM and CDR2 ANQGSEA come from the germline V gene. The CDR3: CSAYRGGTEAFF. CDR3 nucleotide sequence: TGCAGCGCCTACAGGGGTGGGACTGAAGCTTTCTTT.

The rearrangement joins TRBV11-2 to TRBJ2-7, with D maybe TRBD1 (5 bases). The CDR3 is 14 amino acids. Germline V CDR1 and CDR2: SGHAT, FQNNGV. The V end was cut by 3 bases, the J end by 3 bases, with 12 bases between. The CDR3 sequence is CASSFQGRDYEQYV. The DNA for the CDR3 is TGTGCCAGCAGCTTTCAGGGTAGGGACTACGAGCAGTACGTC.

The rearrangement joins TRBV2 to TRBJ2-1, with D perhaps TRBD2 (6 bases). Trimming removed 8 bases at V and 7 bases at J, with 21 bases between. Germline V gives CDR1 SNHLY, CDR2 FYNNEI. This CDR3 contains 15 residues. The CDR3 spells CASAEGGTGKNEQFF. In nucleotides, the CDR3 is TGTGCCAGCGCCGAGGGAGGCACTGGAAAGAATGAGCAGTTCTTC.

This chain joins TRBV6-1 and TRBJ1-5; D ambiguous. The CDR3 contains 15 residues. Germline V lookup: CDR1 MNHNS, CDR2 SASEGT. Trimming removed 2 bases at V and 6 bases at J, with 14 bases between. The CDR3 loop is CASSEFTWSPQPQHF. The CDR3 nucleotides read TGTGCCAGCAGTGAATTCACATGGTCCCCTCAGCCCCAGCATTTT.

This rearrangement joins TRBV28 to TRBJ2-7; TRBD2 aligns across 7 bases. This CDR3 spans 15 amino acids. Germline V gene lookup returns CDR1 MDHEN and CDR2 SYDVKM. V shed 4 bases, J shed 3 bases, and the junction held 9 bases outside the gene matches. The CDR3 DNA follows: TGTGCCAGCAGTTCAAGGGGTGCTAGCGGCTACGAGCAGTACTTC. Protein product: CASSSRGASGYEQYF.